The sequence of this T cell receptor (beta chain) was determined in a study of regulatory T cells in long-lasting Graves disease. Time point in this sample: persistent/refractory GD, antithyroid drugs over 5 years with positive TRAb. RNA from PBMCs was the source of the TCR library. Building of the TCR beta libraries involved iRepertoire HTBI primers and Arm-PCR of CDR3 regions. TCRdb re-analysed the multiplex PCR reads in MiXCR, keeping a single row per CDR3 protein. The sample lists approximately 500,000 distinct CDR3 sequences; around a fifth were seen once. This clonotype has a count of ten or more. In germline, CDR1 is MDHEN, CDR2 SYDVKM. The V end was cut by 6 bases, the J end by 4 bases, with 19 bases between. The CDR3 length is 16 residues.

The sample in question was peripheral blood mononuclear cells (PBMCs), obtained when the disease was refractory, from a patient treated with antithyroid drugs. This TCR came from a female donor with Graves disease. The chain joins TRBV28 to TRBJ1-3, with a possible D match to TRBD1 (6 bases). CDR3 region: CASSSPGDTAGNTIYF. The CDR3 DNA is TGTGCCAGCAGCTCCCCGGGGGACACTGCGGGAAACACCATATATTTT.